A selection of T cell receptor beta chains follows, all from one sample in a study of regulatory T cells in long-lasting Graves disease. TCRdb recomputed calls from the multiplex PCR reads with MiXCR, one row per CDR3 protein. The sample has under 250,000 distinct CDR3 sequences; around 19% are singletons. These records were also assigned to another study, of T cells in Graves' hyperthyroidism and ophthalmopathy.

This material consisted of peripheral blood mononuclear cells (PBMCs), taken at new diagnosis, from a patient treated with antithyroid drugs. Receptors were obtained from a woman aged 25-40 years with Graves disease. Each CDR3 is given with its conserved first and last residue. The order of the fields is J gene, clone size, D gene, V gene, CDR3 DNA, CDR3 protein. D genes are given only for firm matches. Rows may omit the clone size; those that give it use once, few, many or a size class.

J: TRBJ2-7; size: many; D: TRBD2; V: TRBV20-1; DNA: TGCAGTGCTCAGCGGGGCTCCTACGAGCAGTACTTC; CDR3: CSAQRGSYEQYF
J: TRBJ1-1; size: -; D: -; V: TRBV9; DNA: TGTGCCAGCAGCGCCTCGGGATGGCCCAGGAACACTGAAGCTTTCTTT; CDR3: CASSASGWPRNTEAFF
J: TRBJ2-7; size: once; D: TRBD2; V: TRBV20-1; DNA: TGCAGTGCTCGATTGACTAGCGGGACCGTCTCCTACGAGCAGTACTTC; CDR3: CSARLTSGTVSYEQYF
J: TRBJ1-3; size: many; D: -; V: TRBV4-1; DNA: TGCGCCAGCAGCCAGGAGGGGTCGCTTGGTAGTGGAAACACCATATATTTT; CDR3: CASSQEGSLGSGNTIYF
J: TRBJ1-6; size: many; D: TRBD1; V: TRBV5-6; DNA: TGTGCCAGCAGCTTGTGGACAGGCCTAAATTCACCCCTCCACTTT; CDR3: CASSLWTGLNSPLHF
J: TRBJ2-5; size: many; D: TRBD2; V: TRBV12-3/TRBV12-4; DNA: TGTGCCAGCAGTTATCAGACTAGCGGGGGAGAGACCCAGTACTTC; CDR3: CASSYQTSGGETQYF
J: TRBJ1-5; size: -; D: -; V: TRBV12-3/TRBV12-4; DNA: TGTGCCAGCAGTTTAGCTAACCTGGGTGAGCCCCAGCATTTT; CDR3: CASSLANLGEPQHF
J: TRBJ1-1; size: many; D: -; V: TRBV28; DNA: TGTGCCAGCAGTTCGGGAAAGGAATTCTTT; CDR3: CASSSGKEFF
J: TRBJ2-1; size: -; D: -; V: TRBV12-3/TRBV12-4; DNA: TGTGCCAGCAGCCCTCTGGGGGAGTGGGTAAATGAGCAGTTCTTC; CDR3: CASSPLGEWVNEQFF
J: TRBJ1-2; size: many; D: -; V: TRBV2; DNA: TGTGCCACCGGGGACGGGGCTAACTATGGCTACACCTTC; CDR3: CATGDGANYGYTF
J: TRBJ2-2; size: many; D: -; V: TRBV6-1; DNA: TGTGCCAGCAGTGAATTAGGGAACACCGGGGAGCTGTTTTTT; CDR3: CASSELGNTGELFF
J: TRBJ1-5; size: many; D: -; V: TRBV2; DNA: TGTGCCAGCAGTGGCCGGGTGGGATATCAGCCCCAGCATTTT; CDR3: CASSGRVGYQPQHF
J: TRBJ2-3; size: many; D: TRBD1; V: TRBV18; DNA: TGTGCCAGCTCATCTGGACAGGGGCAAGGAACAGATACGCAGTATTTT; CDR3: CASSSGQGQGTDTQYF
J: TRBJ1-1; size: many; D: TRBD1; V: TRBV12-3/TRBV12-4; DNA: TGTGCCAGCACTCCTCAGGGGGGCCGGAACACTGAAGCTTCCTTT; CDR3: CASTPQGGRNTEASF
J: TRBJ1-5; size: many; D: -; V: TRBV7-9; DNA: TGTGCCAGCAGCTTTCCCGGTAGCAATCAGCCCCAGCATTTT; CDR3: CASSFPGSNQPQHF
J: TRBJ1-5; size: -; D: -; V: TRBV10-2; DNA: TGCGCCAGCGGCACCGGGGGCTTCAATCAGCCCCAGCATTTT; CDR3: CASGTGGFNQPQHF
J: TRBJ1-1; size: many; D: -; V: TRBV12-3/TRBV12-4; DNA: TGTGCCAGCAGTTCCGCCGGCGGGAATCCCTTTTTT; CDR3: CASSSAGGNPFF
J: TRBJ1-1; size: many; D: TRBD1; V: TRBV5-1; DNA: TGCGCCAGCAGCTTGGCAGGGGGCAGGCTTAACACTGAAGCTTTCTTT; CDR3: CASSLAGGRLNTEAFF
J: TRBJ2-1; size: few; D: TRBD2; V: TRBV20-1; DNA: TGCAGTGCTAGAGAATCGGCTAGCGGGGAGAGTGAGCAGTTCTTC; CDR3: CSARESASGESEQFF
J: TRBJ2-2; size: few; D: -; V: TRBV4-1; DNA: TGCGCCAGCAGCACCGGGACCACGAACACCGGGGAGCTGTTTTTT; CDR3: CASSTGTTNTGELFF
J: TRBJ2-1; size: -; D: TRBD2; V: TRBV29-1; DNA: TGCAGCGTTGCAGCGGGGGGGCAGAATGAGCAGTTCTTC; CDR3: CSVAAGGQNEQFF
J: TRBJ2-7; size: -; D: TRBD2; V: TRBV7-2; DNA: TGTGCCAGCAGCTTACAAGCGGGGGCCTTCTACGAGCAGTACTTC; CDR3: CASSLQAGAFYEQYF
J: TRBJ1-1; size: few; D: -; V: TRBV20-1; DNA: TGCAGTGCCTTAAGGCCCAACTCCACGAACACTGAAGCTTTCTTT; CDR3: CSALRPNSTNTEAFF
J: TRBJ1-5; size: many; D: -; V: TRBV3-1; DNA: TGTGCCAGCAGCAGGGGACTGAATCAGCCCCAGCATTTT; CDR3: CASSRGLNQPQHF
J: TRBJ1-5; size: many; D: TRBD1; V: TRBV2; DNA: TGTGCCAGCACCCCGACAGGGGCTAATCAGCCCCAGCATTTT; CDR3: CASTPTGANQPQHF
J: TRBJ2-2; size: many; D: -; V: TRBV27; DNA: TGTGCCAGCTCTATGGGGAGTCCCGGGGAGCTGTTTTTT; CDR3: CASSMGSPGELFF
J: TRBJ1-5; size: many; D: TRBD1; V: TRBV7-2; DNA: TGTGCCAGCAGCTCCGAAGCCCGGGACAGAGGCAATCAGCCCCAGCATTTT; CDR3: CASSSEARDRGNQPQHF
J: TRBJ1-5; size: many; D: -; V: TRBV7-2; DNA: TGTGCCAGCAGCTCATTCAGCGGGAGCAATCAGCCCCAGCATTTT; CDR3: CASSSFSGSNQPQHF
J: TRBJ1-4; size: -; D: TRBD1; V: TRBV4-1; DNA: TGCGCCAGCAGTACACAGGGGGCGTCTCGTGAAAAACTGTTTTTT; CDR3: CASSTQGASREKLFF
J: TRBJ2-7; size: many; D: -; V: TRBV7-9; DNA: TGTGCCAGCAGCCACCGGGACAACTCCTACGAGCAGTACTTC; CDR3: CASSHRDNSYEQYF
J: TRBJ1-2; size: many; D: -; V: TRBV6-1; DNA: TGTGCCAGCACCGAACCCGTACAGATACCGTACTATGGCTACACCTTC; CDR3: CASTEPVQIPYYGYTF
J: TRBJ2-3; size: many; D: -; V: TRBV7-2; DNA: TGTGCCAGCAGGCTAAGAGGGGGGGCCGGAACAGATACGCAGTATTTT; CDR3: CASRLRGGAGTDTQYF
J: TRBJ1-2; size: many; D: TRBD1; V: TRBV11-2; DNA: TGTGCCAGCAGCCTGGGCCCCGGGACAGTCTATGGCTACACCTTC; CDR3: CASSLGPGTVYGYTF
J: TRBJ1-2; size: many; D: -; V: TRBV20-1; DNA: TGCAGTGCTATCCGACGGGACCATAACTATGGCTACACCTTC; CDR3: CSAIRRDHNYGYTF
J: TRBJ2-5; size: many; D: TRBD2; V: TRBV28; DNA: TGTGCCAGCAGTCCCGGACTAGTTGGAGAGACCCAGTACTTC; CDR3: CASSPGLVGETQYF
J: TRBJ2-2; size: -; D: -; V: TRBV19; DNA: TGTGCCACCCTCTGGGGCAGGGCGAACACCGGGGAGCTGTTTTTT; CDR3: CATLWGRANTGELFF
J: TRBJ1-3; size: many; D: -; V: TRBV6-5; DNA: TGTGCCAGCAGTTACTCGACATTGGGTCCTGGAAACACCATATATTTT; CDR3: CASSYSTLGPGNTIYF
J: TRBJ2-5; size: -; D: TRBD2; V: TRBV7-9; DNA: TGTGCCAGCAGCAAAGGGACTAGCGGGGACCAAGAGACCCAGTACTTC; CDR3: CASSKGTSGDQETQYF
J: TRBJ1-5; size: once; D: -; V: TRBV27; DNA: TGTGCCGTCCCCCCGGGGGGAGGTCAGCCCCAGCATTTT; CDR3: CAVPPGGGQPQHF
J: TRBJ2-7; size: many; D: -; V: TRBV2; DNA: TGTGCCAGCAGCTTTAGCCCCCTCTACGAGCAGTACTTC; CDR3: CASSFSPLYEQYF